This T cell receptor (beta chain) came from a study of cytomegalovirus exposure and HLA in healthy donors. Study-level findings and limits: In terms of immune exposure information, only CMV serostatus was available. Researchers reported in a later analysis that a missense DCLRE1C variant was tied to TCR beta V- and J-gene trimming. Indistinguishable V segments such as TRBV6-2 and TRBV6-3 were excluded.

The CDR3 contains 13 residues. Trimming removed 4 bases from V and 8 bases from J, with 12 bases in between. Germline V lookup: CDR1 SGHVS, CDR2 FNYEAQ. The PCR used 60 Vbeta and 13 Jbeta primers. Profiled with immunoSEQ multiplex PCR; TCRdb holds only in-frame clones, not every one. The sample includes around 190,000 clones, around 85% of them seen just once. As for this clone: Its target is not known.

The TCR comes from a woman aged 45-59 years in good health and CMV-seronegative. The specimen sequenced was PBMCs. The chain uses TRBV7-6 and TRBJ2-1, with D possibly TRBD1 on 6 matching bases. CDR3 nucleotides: TGTGCCAGCAGCTCGTCTGGGGGCTATGAGCAGTTCTTC. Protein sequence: CASSSSGGYEQFF.